One and the same sample provided the 24 T cell receptor beta chains below, sequenced in a study of blood T cell repertoires in COVID-19. Data came from immunoSEQ multiplex PCR; TCRdb stores just in-frame clones and leaves some out. The sample yields about 350,000 clones, 87% seen once. The sequenced sample consisted of peripheral blood. Receptors were obtained from a man aged 25-40 years with COVID-19, enrolled during active disease.

The chain joins TRBV4-2 to TRBJ1-3; no clear D. CDR1 is LGHNA, CDR2 YNFKEQ, per germline. CDR3 length: 14 residues. V lost 4 bases, J lost 4 bases, and 11 bases lay in between. CDR3: CASSRAEIGNTIYF. The CDR3 DNA reads as TGTGCCAGCAGCCGGGCAGAGATCGGAAACACCATATATTTT.

This chain connects TRBV6-6 to TRBJ2-7; possible D gene TRBD2, 5 bases. The germline CDR1 and CDR2 sequences are MNHNY and SVGAGI (reference sequence). V was pared by 6 bases and J by 5 bases, with 11 bases between. The CDR3 consists of 12 residues. Written as DNA, the CDR3 is TGTGCCAGCAGCCGGGGTATTGACGAGCAGTACTTC. It specifies CASSRGIDEQYF.

The genes are TRBV7-2 and TRBJ1-4; perhaps TRBD1 as D (5 bases). The CDR3 length is 15 residues. Trimming pared 5 bases from V and 8 bases from J, leaving 18 bases between. Germline CDR1 reads SGHTA; CDR2 reads FQGNSA. CDR3 coding DNA: TGTGCCAGCAGCGAACCGGGACGGGGGATGGAAAAACTGTTTTTT. Protein product: CASSEPGRGMEKLFF.

The V and J genes are TRBV29-1 and TRBJ2-7; TRBD2 aligns across 8 bases. V shed 6 bases, J shed 2 bases, and the junction held 6 bases outside the gene matches. This CDR3 spans 13 amino acids. CDR1 and CDR2 (germline): SQVTM, ANQGSEA. CDR3: CSVRTSGAYEQYF. The CDR3 nucleotides are TGCAGCGTCCGTACTAGCGGCGCCTACGAGCAGTACTTC.

The J gene is TRBJ2-3, the V gene TRBV29-1, with D possibly TRBD1 on 5 matching bases. Between the trimmed V and J ends, which lost 3 bases and 0 bases, there was a span of 25 bases. Germline V gene sequence: CDR1 SQVTM, CDR2 ANQGSEA. CDR3 length equals 19 residues. CDR3 residues: CSVDDTLGALGSSTDTQYF. CDR3 in DNA: TGCAGCGTTGACGATACCTTAGGGGCCCTGGGATCGAGCACAGATACGCAGTATTTT.

The CDR3 DNA sequence: TGTGCCAGCAGCCAGAGGGTGGGGGGAAGCACAGATACGCAGTATTTT. Protein sequence: CASSQRVGGSTDTQYF. The chain links TRBV7-3 to TRBJ2-3; D is perhaps TRBD2 (6 bases). CDR1 and CDR2 from the germline V gene are SGHTA and FQGTGA. CDR3 size: 16 residues. V lost 5 bases, J lost 0 bases, and 15 bases lay in between. Drawing the rest from reference TRBV7-3 and TRBJ2-3, the complete variable domain is GAGVSQTPSNKVTEKGKYVELRCDPISGHTALYWYRQSLGQGPEFLIYFQGTGAADDSGLPNDRFFAVRPEGSVSTLKIQRTERGDSAVYLCASSQRVGGSTDTQYFGPGTRLTVL.

V and J are TRBV3-1 (or the pseudogene TRBV3-2) and TRBJ1-1; TRBD1 aligns across 11 bases. CDR1 and CDR2 (germline): LGHDT, YNNKEL (reference sequence). CDR3 length: 15 amino acids. V shed 4 bases, J shed 3 bases, and the junction held 4 bases outside the gene matches. In DNA form, the CDR3 reads TGTGCCAGCAGCCCTCGGACAGGGGGCCACACTGAAGCTTTCTTT. Translation gives CASSPRTGGHTEAFF.

The chain uses TRBV28 and TRBJ1-2; D is ambiguous. The germline V and J ends were trimmed by 3 bases and 4 bases, with 12 bases remaining between them. Looked up from germline, CDR1 is MDHEN and CDR2 is SYDVKM. CDR3 size: 14 residues. As DNA, the CDR3 is TGTGCCAGCAGTTTCTGGAGGGTCCGCTATGGCTACACCTTC. The encoded protein is CASSFWRVRYGYTF.

The chain employs TRBV2 and TRBJ2-7; tentative D call: TRBD2 (5 bases). The V and J ends lost 7 bases and 1 base respectively, with 14 bases between them. The germline V gene has CDR1 SNHLY and CDR2 FYNNEI. This CDR3 region has 14 residues. The CDR3 sequence: CASTIEGLSYEQYF. CDR3 sequence (DNA): TGTGCCAGCACCATTGAGGGTCTTTCCTACGAGCAGTACTTC.

V and J are TRBV3-1 (or the pseudogene TRBV3-2) and TRBJ2-2, with a tentative D call TRBD1 (6 bases). The germline V and J ends were trimmed by 0 bases and 7 bases, with 9 bases remaining between them. CDR1 LGHDT and CDR2 YNNKEL come from the germline V gene (reference sequence). This CDR3 has 14 residues. CDR3 loop: CASSQDRGGGELFF. In nucleotides, the CDR3 is TGTGCCAGCAGCCAAGACCGAGGGGGCGGGGAGCTGTTTTTT.

The CDR3: CSVGVDQPQHF. The CDR3, as DNA: TGCAGCGTCGGGGTGGATCAGCCCCAGCATTTT. The gene calls are TRBV29-1 and TRBJ1-5; D ambiguous. V was cut by 6 bases and J by 5 bases, with 8 bases left in between. Germline V lookup: CDR1 SQVTM, CDR2 ANQGSEA. CDR3 size: 11 residues. The variable domain in full, with the rest retrieved from reference TRBV29-1 and TRBJ1-5, is SAVISQKPSRDICQRGTSLTIQCQVDSQVTMMFWYRQQPGQSLTLIATANQGSEATYESGFVIDKFPISRPNLTFSTLTVSNMSPEDSSIYLCSVGVDQPQHFGDGTRLSIL.

The rearrangement uses TRBV5-4 and TRBJ2-5; D is ambiguous. In germline, CDR1 is SGHNT, CDR2 YYREEE (reference sequence). V lost 3 bases and J 3 bases, leaving 9 bases between the germline ends. The CDR3 contains 13 residues. The CDR3 sequence is CASSSYMKETQYF. Here the CDR3 DNA reads TGTGCCAGCAGCTCCTATATGAAAGAGACCCAGTACTTC.

The chain couples TRBV7-8 to TRBJ2-7; D possibly corresponds to TRBD2 (5 bases). The germline V gene has CDR1 SGHVS and CDR2 FQNEAQ. The CDR3 runs 15 residues. V was trimmed by 0 bases and J by 2 bases, leaving 11 bases between them. DNA for the CDR3: TGTGCCAGCAGCTTAGCTAGCGATTCAACCTACGAGCAGTACTTC. Translated, it gives CASSLASDSTYEQYF.

The chain employs TRBV4-3 and TRBJ2-3; 9 positions match TRBD1. Per germline, CDR1 LGHNA and CDR2 YSLEER. The CDR3 runs to 14 residues. V dropped 4 bases and J dropped 8; count of bases not matched to a gene: 7. The CDR3: CASSLTRTGVTQYF. CDR3 DNA: TGCGCCAGCAGCCTTACGCGGACAGGGGTTACGCAGTATTTT.

The CDR3, as DNA: TGTGCCAGCAGCTTAACCCAGGCGAACACTGAAGCTTTCTTT. It is translated as CASSLTQANTEAFF. The genes are TRBV7-3 and TRBJ1-1, with no clear D. This CDR3 has 14 residues. Trimming removed 0 bases from V and 1 base from J, with 6 bases in between. Germline V gene sequence: CDR1 SGHTA, CDR2 FQGTGA. Looking up the rest from reference TRBV7-3 and TRBJ1-1 gives the full variable domain: GAGVSQTPSNKVTEKGKYVELRCDPISGHTALYWYRQSLGQGPEFLIYFQGTGAADDSGLPNDRFFAVRPEGSVSTLKIQRTERGDSAVYLCASSLTQANTEAFFGQGTRLTVV.

The CDR3 DNA follows: TGTGCCAGCAGTCCCCCGGGGACAGGGGGCGCTTACGAGCAGTACTTC. It specifies CASSPPGTGGAYEQYF. This chain joins TRBV28 and TRBJ2-7; TRBD1 matches 12 bases. CDR3 length: 16 residues. Germline V lookup: CDR1 MDHEN, CDR2 SYDVKM. Trimming cost V 5 bases and J 4 bases; bases outside gene matches: 9.

V is TRBV19 and J is TRBJ1-2; D unresolved. Germline values: CDR1 LNHDA, CDR2 SQIVND (reference sequence). V gave up 2 bases and J gave up 5 bases, with 9 bases separating them. The CDR3 spans 13 residues. In DNA form, the CDR3 reads TGTGCCAGTAGTATATCGGGGATTTATGGCTACACCTTC. It encodes CASSISGIYGYTF.

This chain joins TRBV6-2 or TRBV6-3 and TRBJ1-2; no definite D call. Germline CDR1 is MNHEY and CDR2 is SVGEGT. V gave up 2 bases and J gave up 7 bases, with 14 bases separating them. This CDR3 contains 14 residues. CDR3 protein: CASSYLLASIGYTF. The CDR3 DNA reads as TGTGCCAGCAGTTACCTGCTGGCATCGATTGGCTACACCTTC.

V gene TRBV7-7 combines with J gene TRBJ2-5; 11 bases are shared with TRBD1. CDR3 length equals 18 residues. Trimming took 5 bases from V and 5 from J; bases not matched to a gene: 16. Germline V gene data show CDR1 as SSHAT and CDR2 as FNYEAQ (reference sequence). The CDR3 DNA reads as TGTGCCAGCAGCCGCGGTCGCGGGACAGGGGGGTATATGGAGACCCAGTACTTC. Encoded protein: CASSRGRGTGGYMETQYF.

The chain uses TRBV4-2 and TRBJ2-5; D is perhaps TRBD2 (5 bases). V gave up 1 base and J gave up 5 bases, with 26 bases separating them. From germline, CDR1 is LGHNA and CDR2 YNFKEQ. CDR3 size: 19 residues. The CDR3 DNA reads as TGTGCCAGCAGCCAAGGAGATTCCGCTACACCCGAGCGGTCGGAGACCCAGTACTTC. The encoded protein is CASSQGDSATPERSETQYF.

This rearrangement joins TRBV4-2 to TRBJ1-4, with 9 bases lining up with TRBD1. V gave up 1 base and J gave up 8 bases; unmatched junction bases: 2. This CDR3 is built from 14 residues. Germline V lookup: CDR1 LGHNA, CDR2 YNFKEQ. The CDR3 spells CASSQGTGAEKLFF. In DNA, the CDR3 is TGTGCCAGCAGCCAAGGGACAGGGGCAGAAAAACTGTTTTTT.

This chain links TRBV4-2 with TRBJ2-5; possible D gene TRBD2, 6 bases. The V end was cut by 1 base, the J end by 2 bases, with 8 bases between. Germline CDR1 reads LGHNA; CDR2 reads YNFKEQ. CDR3 length: 14 amino acids. The CDR3 DNA sequence: TGTGCCAGCAGCCAAGGGCGGGGTCAAGAGACCCAGTACTTC. It encodes CASSQGRGQETQYF.

The rearrangement links TRBV18 to TRBJ1-2; D remains ambiguous. CDR1 and CDR2 (germline): KGHSH, LQKENI. The CDR3 loop spans 16 amino acids. Trimming pared 5 bases from V and 5 bases from J, leaving 21 bases between. Here the CDR3 DNA reads TGTGCCAGCTCAGAGCGTATCCAAACCCGGGAGTATGGCTACACCTTC. Translating gives CASSERIQTREYGYTF. Full variable domain (remainder filled in from reference TRBV18 and TRBJ1-2): NAGVMQNPRHLVRRRGQEARLRCSPMKGHSHVYWYRQLPEEGLKFMVYLQKENIIDESGMPKERFSAEFPKEGPSILRIQQVVRGDSAAYFCASSERIQTREYGYTFGSGTRLTVV.

Concerning this clone: Within the sample, other DNA sequences also encode this same CDR3. This chain links TRBV5-6 with TRBJ2-1; 9 bases match TRBD1. Germline CDR1 reads SGHDT; CDR2 reads YYEEEE. Trimming at V came to 4 bases and at J to 1 base, leaving 3 bases not matched to a gene. The CDR3 is 15 amino acids. The CDR3 loop reads CASSPGQGSYNEQFF. Here the CDR3 DNA reads TGTGCCAGCAGCCCGGGACAGGGTTCCTACAATGAGCAGTTCTTC.